The 8 T cell receptor beta chains below were found in one sample sequenced in a study of shared clonotypes between healthy human individuals. Terminally differentiated effector memory CD45RA+ cells were left out of the naive CD8 fraction, which was CD45RO-negative and positively selected for CCR7. Here immunoSEQ multiplex PCR was the method, and the copy in TCRdb shows in-frame clones only, minus some. The data contain 2 million to 2.5 million clones, under 95% of them seen just once; the ten biggest clones take up more than 1.5%. The specimen was naive CD8+ T cells from PBMCs. The receptors shown here come from a man aged 18 to 29 in good health. Some clones in this sample may be carry-over from other donors' samples.

The CDR3 loop is CASSAGADTQYF. Here the CDR3 DNA reads TGTGCCAGCAGCGCAGGGGCAGATACGCAGTATTTT. The chain carries TRBV5-5 and TRBJ2-3; TRBD1 might be the D (6 bases). The CDR3 sequence is 12 residues long. Germline V gives CDR1 SGHKS, CDR2 YYEKEE (reference sequence). The V and J ends lost 4 bases and 4 bases respectively, with 7 bases between them. Combining the CDR3 with reference TRBV5-5 and TRBJ2-3 gives the whole variable domain DAGVTQSPTHLIKTRGQQVTLRCSPISGHKSVSWYQQVLGQGPQFIFQYYEKEERGRGNFPDRFSARQFPNYSSELNVNALLLGDSALYLCASSAGADTQYFGPGTRLTVL.

The chain joins TRBV5-1 to TRBJ2-7, with a possible D match to TRBD2 (5 bases). V was clipped by 1 base and J by 6 bases, with 17 bases between them. Germline-derived CDR1 and CDR2 are SGHRS and YFSETQ. This CDR3 has 15 amino acids. CDR3 protein: CASSLSGLPIGEQYF. The CDR3 DNA reads TGCGCCAGCAGCTTGTCTGGACTCCCTATCGGCGAGCAGTACTTC.

J is TRBJ2-7 and V is TRBV19, with D possibly being TRBD2 (6 bases). CDR3 length: 15 residues. Trimming pared 2 bases from V and 2 bases from J, leaving 13 bases between. CDR1 and CDR2 from the germline V gene are LNHDA and SQIVND (reference sequence). The CDR3 reads CASSIKGDSAYEQYF. The CDR3 DNA sequence: TGTGCCAGTAGTATAAAAGGGGACTCCGCCTACGAGCAGTACTTC.

This clone was found a few times. This chain joins TRBV6-1 and TRBJ1-5; the D gene is possibly TRBD1 (6 bases). Trimming took off 1 base at V and 13 bases at J, with 8 bases between the two ends. Germline CDR1 is MNHNS and CDR2 is SASEGT. This CDR3 spans 11 amino acids. The CDR3 spells CASSEGTEQHF. CDR3 DNA: TGTGCCAGCAGTGAAGGGACAGAGCAGCATTTT.

The rearrangement joins TRBV5-4 to TRBJ2-2, with D possibly TRBD1 on 7 matching bases. Germline V CDR1 and CDR2: SGHNT, YYREEE (reference sequence). Trimming left V 3 bases short and J 1 base short, with 19 bases between. The CDR3 runs 18 residues. The CDR3 sequence is CASSSGMTGRGNTGELFF. CDR3 nucleotides: TGTGCCAGCAGCTCAGGGATGACAGGGCGGGGGAACACCGGGGAGCTGTTTTTT.

The J gene is TRBJ2-1, the V gene TRBV14; 10 bases are a match to TRBD2. Trimming at V came to 3 bases and at J to 6 bases, leaving 5 bases not matched to a gene. The CDR3 loop spans 15 amino acids. The V gene's germline CDR1 is SGHDN and CDR2 FVKESK. CDR3 DNA sequence: TGTGCCAGCAGCCAGGTTAGCGGGAGGCTCAATGAGCAGTTCTTC. Amino acid sequence: CASSQVSGRLNEQFF.

With respect to this clone: One end of the junction varies from germline; a read error may be responsible. This chain links TRBV30 with TRBJ1-2, with D uncertain. Germline-derived CDR1 and CDR2 are GTSNPN and SVGIG (reference sequence). CDR3 length: 11 residues. The DNA of the CDR3 is TGTGCCTGGAGTTTGGGCTCTTTTTCCCTCTTC. Protein sequence: CAWSLGSFSLF.

This chain links TRBV7-6 with TRBJ1-1; the match to TRBD1 covers 10 bases. V was clipped by 5 bases and J by 3 bases; unmatched bases: 12. The CDR3 is 17 amino acids. Germline V lookup: CDR1 SGHVS, CDR2 FNYEAQ. The CDR3 region is CASSILRGQGGDTEAFF. CDR3 nucleotides: TGTGCCAGCAGCATCCTTCGTGGACAGGGGGGGGACACTGAAGCTTTCTTT. The variable domain in full, completed from reference TRBV7-6 and TRBJ1-1, reads GAGVSQSPRYKVTKRGQDVALRCDPISGHVSLYWYRQALGQGPEFLTYFNYEAQQDKSGLPNDRFSAERPEGSISTLTIQRTEQRDSAMYRCASSILRGQGGDTEAFFGQGTRLTVV.